This TCR beta chain originates from a study of cytomegalovirus exposure and HLA in healthy donors. J lost 6 bases, V lost 6 bases, and 10 bases had no gene match. The CDR3 runs to 14 residues. Germline CDR1 MDHEN, CDR2 SYDVKM. Findings and caveats of the study: Earlier analysis found most TCR beta V segments productive about 90% or about 30% of the time.

PCR employed 60 Vbeta and 13 Jbeta primers. Sequencing was performed with immunoSEQ multiplex PCR; in TCRdb, only in-frame clones are kept and a portion is missing. Of about 69,000 clones listed, 55% to 75% are singletons. This clone was seen only once. Its antigen is unknown. This TCR was sampled from a woman in her 30s in good health and CMV-seronegative. Material for sequencing was PBMCs. The rearrangement links TRBV28 to TRBJ2-5; 7 bases are shared with TRBD2. This chain's CDR3 is CASSLEWGGKTQYF. Written as DNA, the CDR3 is TGTGCCAGCAGCCTGGAGTGGGGAGGGAAGACCCAGTACTTC.